The rows below give T cell receptor beta chains drawn from one sample of a study of T cells in Graves' hyperthyroidism and ophthalmopathy. TCRdb passed the multiplex PCR reads through MiXCR, listing each CDR3 protein once. The sample yields around 500,000 distinct CDR3 sequences, around 15% seen once. Material for sequencing was blood. Source of these receptors: a woman in her twenties or thirties with Graves' ophthalmopathy. Both conserved end residues are part of each CDR3. The D gene is left open where the match is weak. Clone size is stated in some rows and not others, as once, few, many or a class when expanded.

CDR3 DNA | CDR3 protein | D gene | clone size | J gene | V gene
TGTGCCAGCAGCTTATACGGAAGATCAACCTACGAGCAGTACTTC | CASSLYGRSTYEQYF | - | many | TRBJ2-7 | TRBV7-3
TGCGCCAGCAGCCAACCGGGACTAGAGAACGAGCAGTACTTC | CASSQPGLENEQYF | TRBD2 | many | TRBJ2-7 | TRBV5-1
TGTGCCAGCAGTTTACTTTTGGAGGGATCTACTAACTCCTACGAGCAGTACTTC | CASSLLLEGSTNSYEQYF | - | - | TRBJ2-7 | TRBV28
TGTGCCAGCAGTGTTAGAAGGACAGGGGAGGACACCGGGGAGCTGTTTTTT | CASSVRRTGEDTGELFF | TRBD1 | many | TRBJ2-2 | TRBV2
TGCAGCGTTGGGTCAACAGGGAACACTGAAGCTTTCTTT | CSVGSTGNTEAFF | - | - | TRBJ1-1 | TRBV29-1
TGTGCCACCAGTGATGGACAGGGAGAGACCCAGTACTTC | CATSDGQGETQYF | TRBD1 | - | TRBJ2-5 | TRBV24-1
TGCAGTGCTAGAGAATGGGGCGGGATTGCAGATACGCAGTATTTT | CSAREWGGIADTQYF | - | many | TRBJ2-3 | TRBV20-1
TGTGCCAGCAGCCAGATTGGATCCCCCTACAATGAGCAGTTCTTC | CASSQIGSPYNEQFF | - | - | TRBJ2-1 | TRBV4-2
TGTGCCAGCAGTGAGGGGTCGGTTAGCAATGAGCAGTTCTTC | CASSEGSVSNEQFF | - | - | TRBJ2-1 | TRBV6-4
TGTGCCAGCAGCCGTGGCGTCAGTTATCAGCCCCAGCATTTT | CASSRGVSYQPQHF | - | few | TRBJ1-5 | TRBV5-8
TGTGCCAGCAGCCGACTAGCGGGAGCGAACAATGAGCAGTTCTTC | CASSRLAGANNEQFF | TRBD2 | few | TRBJ2-1 | TRBV6-1
TGTGCCAGCAGTGGAGGGCTTAGCACTGAAGCTTTCTTT | CASSGGLSTEAFF | - | - | TRBJ1-1 | TRBV2
TGCAGTGCTAGAGAAGCGGGGGGGGGGGAGCAGTTCTTC | CSAREAGGGEQFF | TRBD2 | - | TRBJ2-1 | TRBV20-1
TGCGCCAGCAGCCGGACTACACAGGGAAGTGAGCAGTTCTTC | CASSRTTQGSEQFF | - | few | TRBJ2-1 | TRBV4-3
TGCAGTGCTACTCTTCGCGAGCAGTTCTTC | CSATLREQFF | - | - | TRBJ2-1 | TRBV20-1
TGTGCCAGCAGTGAAGTGGGGGGGACCGGGGAGCTGTTTTTT | CASSEVGGTGELFF | TRBD2 | few | TRBJ2-2 | TRBV2
TGCAGCGTTGTACTTCAAGATACGCAGTATTTT | CSVVLQDTQYF | - | many | TRBJ2-3 | TRBV29-1
TGTGCCATCAGTGATGAGGGAGGGGGCAGAACTGAAGCTTTCTTT | CAISDEGGGRTEAFF | TRBD1 | few | TRBJ1-1 | TRBV10-3
TGTGCCTGGAGTCAACCGCCTAGCAATCAGCCCCAGCATTTT | CAWSQPPSNQPQHF | - | few | TRBJ1-5 | TRBV30
TGCGCCAGCAGCCAAGGCACAGGGGGCAGTAACACTGAAGCTTTCTTT | CASSQGTGGSNTEAFF | TRBD1 | - | TRBJ1-1 | TRBV4-3
TGCAGCGTTGAAACGGACCGGGACAGCTCCTACGAGCAGTACTTC | CSVETDRDSSYEQYF | TRBD1 | - | TRBJ2-7 | TRBV29-1
TGTGCCAGCAGCCCGGGACAGGGCCAGGGCTATGGCTACACCTTC | CASSPGQGQGYGYTF | TRBD1 | - | TRBJ1-2 | TRBV9
TGTGCCAGCAGTGAAGCCGCAGGAAACACCATATATTTT | CASSEAAGNTIYF | - | - | TRBJ1-3 | TRBV6-1
TGTGCCAGCAGCCAAGATCTAGGAGGGGTAGGCGGGGAGCTGTTTTTT | CASSQDLGGVGGELFF | - | many | TRBJ2-2 | TRBV3-1
TGTGCCAGCAGCTTAGACGTCGGGGGGGGTGGCTACACCTTC | CASSLDVGGGGYTF | - | few | TRBJ1-2 | TRBV7-2
TGCAGTGCGAGTGATCCTAGGGCTGAAAGCAATCAGCCCCAGCATTTT | CSASDPRAESNQPQHF | - | - | TRBJ1-5 | TRBV20-1
TGCGCCAGCAGCCAGAGCGGGGTAACTCAAGAGACCCAGTACTTC | CASSQSGVTQETQYF | TRBD2 | many | TRBJ2-5 | TRBV5-1
TGCAGTTGGCAATGGCGGGGGGATAGCACAGATACGCAGTATTTT | CSWQWRGDSTDTQYF | TRBD2 | few | TRBJ2-3 | TRBV20-1
TGTGCCAGCACCAGCTTGGGGCAGGGGCACGAGCAGTACTTC | CASTSLGQGHEQYF | - | few | TRBJ2-7 | TRBV7-9
TGTGCCAGCGAAACCCCGGGAGATACGCAGTATTTT | CASETPGDTQYF | - | few | TRBJ2-3 | TRBV12-3/TRBV12-4
TGCAGTGCTAGAGATCAGGGATCGGTAGATACGCAGTATTTT | CSARDQGSVDTQYF | - | many | TRBJ2-3 | TRBV20-1
TGTGCCAGCAGCCTCGGGACTAGCGGGAATGAGCAGTTCTTC | CASSLGTSGNEQFF | TRBD2 | many | TRBJ2-1 | TRBV11-2
TGTGCCAGCAGTCCCGACCCGGGACTAGCGGGTACCTACGAGCAGTACTTC | CASSPDPGLAGTYEQYF | TRBD2 | - | TRBJ2-7 | TRBV27
TGTGCCAGCAGCGACAGGGGCCGAAACATTCAGTACTTC | CASSDRGRNIQYF | TRBD1 | few | TRBJ2-4 | TRBV27
TGTGCCAGTAGTGCACAGTGGAATCAGCCCCAGCATTTT | CASSAQWNQPQHF | - | few | TRBJ1-5 | TRBV19
TGTGCCAGTAGTAACGGACTGGATTACAATGAGCAGTTCTTC | CASSNGLDYNEQFF | - | few | TRBJ2-1 | TRBV19
TGTGCCAGCAGCGGGGTAGCGGGAGGGCCACCCGGGGAGCTGTTTTTT | CASSGVAGGPPGELFF | TRBD2 | few | TRBJ2-2 | TRBV9
TGTGCCAGCAGTTTATCGGACAGAGTCTACGAGCAGTACTTC | CASSLSDRVYEQYF | - | few | TRBJ2-7 | TRBV12-3/TRBV12-4
TGCAGTGCTACCCAGAGCACAGATACGCAGTATTTT | CSATQSTDTQYF | - | many | TRBJ2-3 | TRBV20-1
TGCAGTGCTAGCCCAAATTTGTTGGACAATGAGCAGTTCTTC | CSASPNLLDNEQFF | - | few | TRBJ2-1 | TRBV20-1
TGTGCCACCAGCAGAGGGTCAGGGCCGGGGCAGCCCCAGCATTTT | CATSRGSGPGQPQHF | - | - | TRBJ1-5 | TRBV15
TGTGCCAGCTGCCCGGGACAGTACCTCACAGATACGCAGTATTTT | CASCPGQYLTDTQYF | TRBD1 | many | TRBJ2-3 | TRBV11-1
TGTGCCTGGAATAGCGGGACTAGCACAGATACGCAGTATTTT | CAWNSGTSTDTQYF | TRBD2 | few | TRBJ2-3 | TRBV30
TGTGCCAGCAGCTTCGTTAGGACAGGCAACACTGAAGCTTTCTTT | CASSFVRTGNTEAFF | TRBD1 | many | TRBJ1-1 | TRBV11-2